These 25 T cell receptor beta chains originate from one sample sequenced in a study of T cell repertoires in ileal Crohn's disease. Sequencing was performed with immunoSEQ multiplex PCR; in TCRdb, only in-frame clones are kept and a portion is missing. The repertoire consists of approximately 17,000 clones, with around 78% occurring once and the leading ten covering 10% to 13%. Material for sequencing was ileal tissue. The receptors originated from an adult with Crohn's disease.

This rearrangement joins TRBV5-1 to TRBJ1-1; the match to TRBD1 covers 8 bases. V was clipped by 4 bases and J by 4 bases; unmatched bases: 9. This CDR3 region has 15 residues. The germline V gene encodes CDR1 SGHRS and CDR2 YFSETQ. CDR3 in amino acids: CASSVGTDRGTEAFF. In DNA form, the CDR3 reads TGCGCCAGCAGCGTGGGAACCGACAGGGGCACTGAAGCTTTCTTT.

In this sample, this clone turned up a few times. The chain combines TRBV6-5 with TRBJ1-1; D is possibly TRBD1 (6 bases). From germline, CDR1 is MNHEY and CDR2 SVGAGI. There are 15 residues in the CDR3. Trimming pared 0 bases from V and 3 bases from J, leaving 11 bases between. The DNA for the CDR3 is TGTGCCAGCAGTTACTCGAAGCAGGGGCACACTGAAGCTTTCTTT. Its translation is CASSYSKQGHTEAFF.

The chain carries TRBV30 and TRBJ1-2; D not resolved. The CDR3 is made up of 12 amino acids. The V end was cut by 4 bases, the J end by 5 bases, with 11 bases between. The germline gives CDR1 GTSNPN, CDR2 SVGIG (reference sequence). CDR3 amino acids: CAWNLGGYGYTF. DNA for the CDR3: TGTGCCTGGAACCTGGGAGGATATGGCTACACCTTC.

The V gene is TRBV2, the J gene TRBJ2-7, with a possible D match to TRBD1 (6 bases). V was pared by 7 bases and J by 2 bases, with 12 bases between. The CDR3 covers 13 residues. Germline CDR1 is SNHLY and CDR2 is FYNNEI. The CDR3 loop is CASNLQGPYEQYF. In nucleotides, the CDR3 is TGTGCCAGCAACCTACAGGGACCCTACGAGCAGTACTTC.

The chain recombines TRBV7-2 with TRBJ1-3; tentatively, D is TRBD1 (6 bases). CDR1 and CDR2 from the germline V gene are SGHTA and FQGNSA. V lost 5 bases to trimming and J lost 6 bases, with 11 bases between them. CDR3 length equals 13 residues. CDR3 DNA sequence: TGTGCCAGCAGCGCAGCGGGGGCAAACACCATATATTTT. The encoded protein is CASSAAGANTIYF.

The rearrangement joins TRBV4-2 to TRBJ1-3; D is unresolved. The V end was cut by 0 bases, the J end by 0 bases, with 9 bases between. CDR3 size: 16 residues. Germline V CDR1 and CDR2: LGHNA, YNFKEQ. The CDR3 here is CASSQEPGSSGNTIYF. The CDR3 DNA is TGTGCCAGCAGCCAAGAGCCCGGGAGCTCTGGAAACACCATATATTTT.

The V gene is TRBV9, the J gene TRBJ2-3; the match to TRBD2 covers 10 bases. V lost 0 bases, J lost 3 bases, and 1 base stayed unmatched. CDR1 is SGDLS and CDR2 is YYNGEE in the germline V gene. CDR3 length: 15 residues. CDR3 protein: CASSVDSGGTDTQYF. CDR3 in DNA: TGTGCCAGCAGCGTAGATAGCGGGGGGACAGATACGCAGTATTTT.

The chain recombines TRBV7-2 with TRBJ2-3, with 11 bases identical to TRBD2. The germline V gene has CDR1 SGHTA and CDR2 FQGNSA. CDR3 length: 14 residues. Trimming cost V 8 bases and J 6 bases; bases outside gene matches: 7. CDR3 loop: CASRLAGISDTQYF. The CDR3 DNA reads TGTGCCAGCCGACTAGCGGGGATCTCGGATACGCAGTATTTT.

The CDR3, as DNA: TGCGCCAGCAGCACCGACAGGGGGCAAGGCTCCTATAATTCACCCCTCCACTTT. It specifies CASSTDRGQGSYNSPLHF. The genes are TRBV5-1 and TRBJ1-6; 10 bases line up with TRBD1. From germline, CDR1 is SGHRS and CDR2 YFSETQ. This CDR3 comprises 18 residues. After removal of 4 bases from V and 0 bases from J, the junction contained 7 bases not matched to a gene.

The DNA for the CDR3 is TGTGCTAGTGGTCCAAGGGGCTACGAGCAGTACTTC. As protein: CASGPRGYEQYF. This chain connects TRBV12-5 to TRBJ2-7; maybe TRBD1 (5 bases). The V gene's germline CDR1 is LGHNT and CDR2 FRNRAP. The CDR3 spans 12 residues. V was shortened by 5 bases and J by 3 bases, with 8 bases between the two germline ends.

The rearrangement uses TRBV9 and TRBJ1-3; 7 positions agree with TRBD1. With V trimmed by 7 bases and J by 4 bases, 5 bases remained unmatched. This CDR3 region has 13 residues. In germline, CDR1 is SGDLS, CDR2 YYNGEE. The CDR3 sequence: CASQGGAGNTIYF. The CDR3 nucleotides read TGTGCCAGCCAAGGGGGCGCCGGAAACACCATATATTTT.

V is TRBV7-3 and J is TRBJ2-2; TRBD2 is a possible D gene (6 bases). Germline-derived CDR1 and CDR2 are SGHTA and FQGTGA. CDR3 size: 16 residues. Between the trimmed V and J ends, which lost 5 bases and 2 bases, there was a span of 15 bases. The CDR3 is CASSPTGGGNTGELFF. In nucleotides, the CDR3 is TGTGCCAGCAGCCCCACCGGGGGTGGTAACACCGGGGAGCTGTTTTTT.

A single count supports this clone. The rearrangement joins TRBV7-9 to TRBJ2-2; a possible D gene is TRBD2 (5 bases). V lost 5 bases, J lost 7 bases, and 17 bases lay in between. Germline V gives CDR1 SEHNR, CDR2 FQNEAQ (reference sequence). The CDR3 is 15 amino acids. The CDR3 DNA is TGTGCCAGCAGCGGCACATGGACTCCGGGCGGGGAGCTGTTTTTT. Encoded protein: CASSGTWTPGGELFF.

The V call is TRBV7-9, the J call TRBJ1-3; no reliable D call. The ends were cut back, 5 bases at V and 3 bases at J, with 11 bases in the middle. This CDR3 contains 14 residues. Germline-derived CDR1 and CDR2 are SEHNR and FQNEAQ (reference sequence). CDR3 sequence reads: CASSHSRGGNTIYF. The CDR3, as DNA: TGTGCCAGCAGCCATTCCCGGGGTGGAAACACCATATATTTT.

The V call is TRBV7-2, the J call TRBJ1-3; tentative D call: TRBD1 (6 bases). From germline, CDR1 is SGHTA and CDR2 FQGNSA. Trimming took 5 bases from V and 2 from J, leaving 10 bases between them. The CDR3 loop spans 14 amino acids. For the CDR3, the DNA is TGTGCCAGCAGCGCCGCAGGGGCTGGAAACACCATATATTTT. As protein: CASSAAGAGNTIYF.

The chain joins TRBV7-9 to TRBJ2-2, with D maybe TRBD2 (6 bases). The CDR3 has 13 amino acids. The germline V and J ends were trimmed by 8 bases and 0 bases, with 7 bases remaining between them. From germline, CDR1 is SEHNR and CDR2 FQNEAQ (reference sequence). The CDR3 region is CASGTPNTGELFF. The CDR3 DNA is TGTGCCAGCGGGACTCCGAACACCGGGGAGCTGTTTTTT.

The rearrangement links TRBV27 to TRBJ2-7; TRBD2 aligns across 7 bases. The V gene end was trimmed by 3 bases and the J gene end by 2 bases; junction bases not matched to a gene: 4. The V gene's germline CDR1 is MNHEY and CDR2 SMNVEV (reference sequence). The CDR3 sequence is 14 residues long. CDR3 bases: TGTGCCAGCAGTTTGACAGCGGGAACCTACGAGCAGTACTTC. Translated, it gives CASSLTAGTYEQYF.

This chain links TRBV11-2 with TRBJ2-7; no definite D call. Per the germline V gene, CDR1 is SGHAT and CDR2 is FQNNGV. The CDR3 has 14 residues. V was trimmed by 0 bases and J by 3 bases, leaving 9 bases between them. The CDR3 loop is CASSLDQDLYEQYF. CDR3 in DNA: TGTGCCAGCAGCTTAGATCAGGATCTCTACGAGCAGTACTTC.

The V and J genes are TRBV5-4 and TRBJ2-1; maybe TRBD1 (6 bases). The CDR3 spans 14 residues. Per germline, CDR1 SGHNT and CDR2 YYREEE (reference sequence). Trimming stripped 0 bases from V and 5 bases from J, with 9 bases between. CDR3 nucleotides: TGTGCCAGCAGCTTGGGACAGGATCACAATGAGCAGTTCTTC. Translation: CASSLGQDHNEQFF.

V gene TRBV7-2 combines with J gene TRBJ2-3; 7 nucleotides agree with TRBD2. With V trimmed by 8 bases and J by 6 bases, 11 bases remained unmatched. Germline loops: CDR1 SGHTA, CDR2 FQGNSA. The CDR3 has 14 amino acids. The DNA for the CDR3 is TGTGCCAGCCGTAAGGGCGTTAGCGGGGATACGCAGTATTTT. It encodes CASRKGVSGDTQYF.

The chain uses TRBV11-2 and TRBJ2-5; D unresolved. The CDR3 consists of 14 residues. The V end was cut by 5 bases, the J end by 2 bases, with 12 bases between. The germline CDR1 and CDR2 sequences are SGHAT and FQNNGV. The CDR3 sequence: CASSTNTEQETQYF. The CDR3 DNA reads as TGTGCCAGCAGCACCAATACAGAGCAAGAGACCCAGTACTTC.

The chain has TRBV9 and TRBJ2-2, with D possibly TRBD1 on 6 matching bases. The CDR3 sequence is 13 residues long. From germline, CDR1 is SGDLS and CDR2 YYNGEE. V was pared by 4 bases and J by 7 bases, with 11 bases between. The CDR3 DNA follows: TGTGCCAGCAGCTCACAGGGCTTCGGGGAGCTGTTTTTT. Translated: CASSSQGFGELFF.

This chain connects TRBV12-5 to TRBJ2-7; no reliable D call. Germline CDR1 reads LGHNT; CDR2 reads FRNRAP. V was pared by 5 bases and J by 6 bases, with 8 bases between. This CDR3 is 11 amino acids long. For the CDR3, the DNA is TGTGCTAGTGGTCCCTCGGTCGAGCAGTACTTC. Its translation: CASGPSVEQYF.

Here the CDR3 DNA reads TGTGCCAGTAGAGGACAGGTCCGCACAGATACGCAGTATTTT. It translates to CASRGQVRTDTQYF. The chain recombines TRBV19 with TRBJ2-3, with TRBD1 matching over 7 bases. Germline V CDR1 and CDR2: LNHDA, SQIVND (reference sequence). The CDR3 loop spans 14 amino acids. The V gene end was trimmed by 6 bases and the J gene end by 1 base; junction bases not matched to a gene: 4.

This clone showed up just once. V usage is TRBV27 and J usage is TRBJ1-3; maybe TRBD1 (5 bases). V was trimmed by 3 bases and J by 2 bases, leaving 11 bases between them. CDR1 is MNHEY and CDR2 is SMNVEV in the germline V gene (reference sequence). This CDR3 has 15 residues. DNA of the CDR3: TGTGCCAGCAGTTTTGGGGCAGCCGCTGGAAACACCATATATTTT. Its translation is CASSFGAAAGNTIYF.